A single sample gave rise to the 22 T cell receptor beta chains below, sequenced in a study of glioma-infiltrating T cells. Amplification of TCR alpha and beta CDR3 regions from RNA used iRepertoire nested multiplex PCR. MiXCR, applied by TCRdb to the multiplex PCR reads, yields one record per CDR3 protein. This table has 300,000 to 450,000 distinct CDR3 sequences, more than 35% appearing once. Sequencing was done on a sample of glioma tissue, nonneoplastic brain tissue, or PBMCs (not recorded which). Receptors were obtained from a human donor with low-grade glioma or glioblastoma, undergoing nonglioma brain surgery, or in good health (not recorded which).

Many counts were recorded for this clonotype. The V gene is TRBV20-1, the J gene TRBJ1-4; maybe TRBD1 (6 bases). V lost 5 bases and J 6 bases, leaving 13 bases between the germline ends. Germline CDR1 is DFQATT and CDR2 is SNEGSKA (reference sequence). The CDR3 totals 13 residues. The CDR3 coding sequence is TGCAGTGCTCTCGGACGGACAGATGAAAAACTGTTTTTT. Amino acids: CSALGRTDEKLFF.

This chain links TRBV20-1 with TRBJ1-1; perhaps TRBD1 as D (5 bases). Trimming pared 2 bases from V and 2 bases from J, leaving 9 bases between. From germline, CDR1 is DFQATT and CDR2 SNEGSKA (reference sequence). This CDR3 is 13 amino acids long. The CDR3 loop reads CSARSDSNTEAFF. DNA for the CDR3: TGCAGTGCTAGATCCGACAGTAACACTGAAGCTTTCTTT.

With respect to this clonotype: This could be a read error, since a much larger clone is one nucleotide away. This chain links TRBV20-1 with TRBJ2-7, with 14 bases aligning to TRBD2. V shed 6 bases, J shed 4 bases, and the junction held 5 bases outside the gene matches. CDR1 is DFQATT, CDR2 SNEGSKA, per germline (reference sequence). The CDR3 totals 14 residues. Written as DNA, the CDR3 is TGCAGTGCCCCCGGACTAGCGGGAGGTTACGAGCAGTACTTC. Residues: CSAPGLAGGYEQYF.

This rearrangement joins TRBV20-1 to TRBJ2-5; D is undetermined. Germline CDR1 DFQATT, CDR2 SNEGSKA (reference sequence). The CDR3 covers 13 residues. Trimming pared 3 bases from V and 2 bases from J, leaving 10 bases between. In nucleotides, the CDR3 is TGCAGTGCTAGGACCCAGACGCAAGAGACCCAGTACTTC. Protein: CSARTQTQETQYF.

This clonotype was recorded a few times. DNA of the CDR3: TGTGCCAGCAGTTCCCGTCGACAGAATAATCAGCCCCAGCATTTT. This gives the protein CASSSRRQNNQPQHF. This rearrangement joins TRBV28 to TRBJ1-5; a possible D gene is TRBD1 (5 bases). The CDR3 has 15 amino acids. Germline loops: CDR1 MDHEN, CDR2 SYDVKM. V gave up 4 bases and J gave up 4 bases, with 14 bases separating them.

This chain joins TRBV27 and TRBJ2-7; a weak D match, TRBD2 (5 bases). Germline CDR1 MNHEY, CDR2 SMNVEV (reference sequence). This CDR3 contains 8 residues. This CDR3 reads CRAGEQYF. CDR3 nucleotides: TGTCGGGCGGGCGAGCAGTACTTC.

The V and J genes are TRBV7-3 and TRBJ2-7; D is unclear. V was cut by 2 bases and J by 0 bases, with 11 bases left in between. The CDR3 length is 15 residues. Germline loops: CDR1 SGHTA, CDR2 FQGTGA. The chain's CDR3 is CASSLSRSSSYEQYF. CDR3 nucleotides: TGTGCCAGCAGCTTATCTCGGTCGAGCTCCTACGAGCAGTACTTC.

This clonotype has only a few counts. This sequence joins TRBV10-3 and TRBJ1-1; D not resolved. CDR1 ENHRY and CDR2 SYGVKD come from the germline V gene. The CDR3 loop spans 12 amino acids. Trimming removed 4 bases at V and 7 bases at J, with 10 bases between. The CDR3 DNA reads TGTGCCATCAGTGGTGGCGGGAGTGAAGCTTTCTTT. It codes for CAISGGGSEAFF.

The CDR3 region has the DNA TGCAGTGCTCCCAAAACCCAACTGGTCTACGAGCAGTACTTC. Protein sequence: CSAPKTQLVYEQYF. The V gene is TRBV20-1, the J gene TRBJ2-7; D gene uncertain. The CDR3 totals 14 residues. The V end was cut by 5 bases, the J end by 3 bases, with 17 bases between. Germline CDR1 is DFQATT and CDR2 is SNEGSKA (reference sequence).

The V and J genes are TRBV24-1 and TRBJ1-2; unclear D gene. V was trimmed by 4 bases and J by 3 bases, leaving 8 bases between them. The CDR3 runs 13 residues. In germline, CDR1 is KGHDR, CDR2 SFDVKD. The DNA of the CDR3 is TGTGCCACCAGTGACCCCGACTACTATGGCTACACCTTC. Encoded protein: CATSDPDYYGYTF.

This clonotype was seen at least ten times. The rearrangement links TRBV6-1 to TRBJ1-1; no reliable D call. Trimming pared 0 bases from V and 3 bases from J, leaving 5 bases between. The V gene's germline CDR1 is MNHNS and CDR2 SASEGT. This CDR3 has 13 amino acids. As DNA, the CDR3 is TGTGCCAGCAGTGAAGCCGAATACACTGAAGCTTTCTTT. Its translation is CASSEAEYTEAFF.

This clonotype was detected many times. The chain combines TRBV28 with TRBJ1-5; D is unclear. CDR3 length equals 14 residues. Germline CDR1 MDHEN, CDR2 SYDVKM. Trimming removed 6 bases from V and 0 bases from J, with 9 bases in between. The CDR3 coding sequence is TGTGCCAGCAGCGGACCCTATAGCAATCAGCCCCAGCATTTT. The encoded protein is CASSGPYSNQPQHF.

The chain is built from TRBV7-2 and TRBJ2-1; no reliable D call. CDR1 is SGHTA and CDR2 is FQGNSA in the germline V gene. CDR3 size: 15 residues. Trimming removed 4 bases at V and 1 base at J, with 11 bases between. The CDR3 DNA sequence: TGTGCCAGCAGCTCCAAGGCGTATTCCTACAATGAGCAGTTCTTC. This sequence encodes CASSSKAYSYNEQFF.

Here the CDR3 DNA reads TGTGCCAGCTCAGGGGACAGTGGTTACTATGGCTACACCTTC. Protein sequence: CASSGDSGYYGYTF. The rearrangement uses TRBV18 and TRBJ1-2, with 7 bases fitting TRBD1. There are 14 residues in the CDR3. Germline CDR1 KGHSH, CDR2 LQKENI. With 5 bases clipped from V and 3 bases from J, the junction kept 6 bases outside the gene matches. The full variable domain, rest sourced from reference TRBV18 and TRBJ1-2, is NAGVMQNPRHLVRRRGQEARLRCSPMKGHSHVYWYRQLPEEGLKFMVYLQKENIIDESGMPKERFSAEFPKEGPSILRIQQVVRGDSAAYFCASSGDSGYYGYTFGSGTRLTVV.

This chain uses TRBV4-3 with TRBJ2-7, with TRBD1 identical over 9 bases. The J segment lost 3 bases and the V segment lost 5 bases, leaving 5 bases of the junction unmatched. CDR1 is LGHNA, CDR2 YSLEER, per germline. The CDR3 is 14 amino acids. The CDR3 spells CASSVDRGGYEQYF. The CDR3 region has the DNA TGCGCCAGCAGCGTGGACAGGGGAGGCTACGAGCAGTACTTC.

The chain combines TRBV3-1 with TRBJ2-1; 11 bases are shared with TRBD2. V dropped 3 bases and J dropped 8; count of bases not matched to a gene: 9. Germline V gene lookup returns CDR1 LGHDT and CDR2 YNNKEL (reference sequence). The length of the CDR3 is 16 residues. The CDR3, as DNA: TGTGCCAGCAGCCAGCAGGGACTAGCGGTTTACGATGAGCAGTTCTTC. Amino acid sequence: CASSQQGLAVYDEQFF.

This clonotype was observed a few times. This chain links TRBV4-1 with TRBJ2-7; D is ambiguous. V shed 4 bases and J shed 1 base, with 14 bases lying between them. Germline V CDR1 and CDR2: MGHRA, YSYEKL. The CDR3 is made up of 15 amino acids. The CDR3 DNA reads as TGCGCCAGCAGCCCGACCGGACGGAGATCCTACGAGCAGTACTTC. It specifies CASSPTGRRSYEQYF.

This chain connects TRBV4-1 to TRBJ2-7; weak D call: TRBD1 (6 bases). The CDR3 sequence is 13 residues long. Germline values: CDR1 MGHRA, CDR2 YSYEKL. V lost 3 bases to trimming and J lost 3 bases, with 9 bases between them. The chain's CDR3 is CASSQGHGYEQYF. The CDR3 DNA follows: TGCGCCAGCAGCCAGGGACATGGCTACGAGCAGTACTTC.

Details on this clonotype: A much larger clone differs by one base, so this may be a read error. The rearrangement links TRBV27 to TRBJ1-2, with unresolved D. V lost 6 bases, J lost 7 bases, and 15 bases lay in between. The CDR3 runs 13 residues. In germline, CDR1 is MNHEY, CDR2 SMNVEV (reference sequence). The CDR3 protein is CASSPSYTAGYTF. CDR3 coding DNA: TGTGCCAGCAGCCCCTCTTACACTGCTGGCTACACCTTC.

The genes are TRBV13 and TRBJ1-5; TRBD1 aligns across 7 bases. Trimming at V came to 0 bases and at J to 3 bases, leaving 5 bases not matched to a gene. The CDR3 covers 16 residues. CDR1 is PRHDT, CDR2 FYEKMQ, per germline (reference sequence). CDR3 sequence (DNA): TGTGCCAGCAGCTTAGGAAGGACAGGAAACAATCAGCCCCAGCATTTT. Its translation is CASSLGRTGNNQPQHF.

V and J are TRBV6-6 and TRBJ2-7; D unresolved. The CDR3 extends over 12 amino acids. V dropped 0 bases and J dropped 6 bases, with 6 bases sitting between them. Looked up from germline, CDR1 is MNHNY and CDR2 is SVGAGI (reference sequence). CDR3 DNA: TGTGCCAGCAGTTACTCGCAACCCGAGCAGTACTTC. This sequence encodes CASSYSQPEQYF.

Comments on this clonotype: This sequence may be a read error, since a much larger clone differs from it by one base. The chain couples TRBV6-1 to TRBJ1-5; no reliable D call. The germline V and J ends were trimmed by 5 bases and 4 bases, with 12 bases remaining between them. Germline V gives CDR1 MNHNS, CDR2 SASEGT. The CDR3 loop spans 14 amino acids. DNA of the CDR3: TGTGCCAGCAGTCCAACGACGGAGAATCAGCCCCAGCATTTT. It is translated as CASSPTTENQPQHF.